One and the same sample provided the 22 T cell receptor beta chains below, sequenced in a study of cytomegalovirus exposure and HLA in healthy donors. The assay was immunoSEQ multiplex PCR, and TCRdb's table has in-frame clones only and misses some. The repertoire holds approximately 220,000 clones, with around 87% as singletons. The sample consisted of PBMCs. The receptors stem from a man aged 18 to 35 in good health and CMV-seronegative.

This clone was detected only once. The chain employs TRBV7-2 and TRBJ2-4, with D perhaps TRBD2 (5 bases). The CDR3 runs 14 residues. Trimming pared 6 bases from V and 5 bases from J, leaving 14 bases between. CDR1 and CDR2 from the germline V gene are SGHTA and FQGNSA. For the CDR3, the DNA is TGTGCCAGCAGGGAGGCTTCCCGAGAAAACATTCAGTACTTC. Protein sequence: CASREASRENIQYF.

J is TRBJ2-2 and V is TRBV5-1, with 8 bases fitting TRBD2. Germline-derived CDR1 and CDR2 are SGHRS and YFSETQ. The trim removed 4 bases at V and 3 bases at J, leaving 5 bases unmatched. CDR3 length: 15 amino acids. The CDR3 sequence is CASSLGGGHTGELFF. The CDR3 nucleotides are TGCGCCAGCAGCCTGGGCGGGGGGCACACCGGGGAGCTGTTTTTT.

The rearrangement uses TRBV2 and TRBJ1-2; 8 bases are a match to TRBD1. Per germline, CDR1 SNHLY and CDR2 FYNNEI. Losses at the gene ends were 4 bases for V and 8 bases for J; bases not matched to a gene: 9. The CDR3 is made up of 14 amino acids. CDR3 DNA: TGTGCCAGCAGTGCCCCTGACAGGGGAGGGGGCTACACCTTC. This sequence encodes CASSAPDRGGGYTF.

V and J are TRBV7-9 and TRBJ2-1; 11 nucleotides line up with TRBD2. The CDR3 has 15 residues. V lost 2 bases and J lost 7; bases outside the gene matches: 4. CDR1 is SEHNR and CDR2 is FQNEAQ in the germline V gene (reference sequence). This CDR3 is CASSLTSGGLNEQFF. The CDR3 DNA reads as TGTGCCAGCAGCTTAACTAGCGGGGGATTGAATGAGCAGTTCTTC.

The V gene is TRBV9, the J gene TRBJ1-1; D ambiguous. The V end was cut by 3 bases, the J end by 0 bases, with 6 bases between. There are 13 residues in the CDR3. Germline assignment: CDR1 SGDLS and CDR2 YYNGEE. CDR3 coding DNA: TGTGCCAGCAGCGGCAGTTTGAACACTGAAGCTTTCTTT. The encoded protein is CASSGSLNTEAFF.

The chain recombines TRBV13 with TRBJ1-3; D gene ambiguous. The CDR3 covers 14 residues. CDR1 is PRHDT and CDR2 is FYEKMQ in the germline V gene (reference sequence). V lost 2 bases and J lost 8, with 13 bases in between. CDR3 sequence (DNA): TGTGCCAGCAGCTTATACGGGAAGGGAGACACCATATATTTT. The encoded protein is CASSLYGKGDTIYF.

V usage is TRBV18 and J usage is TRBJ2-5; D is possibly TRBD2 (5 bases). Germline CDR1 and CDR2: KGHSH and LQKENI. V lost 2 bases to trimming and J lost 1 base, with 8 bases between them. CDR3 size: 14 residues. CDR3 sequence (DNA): TGTGCCAGCTCACCAGGAGCGGCCCAAGAGACCCAGTACTTC. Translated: CASSPGAAQETQYF. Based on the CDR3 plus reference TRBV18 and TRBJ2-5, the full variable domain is NAGVMQNPRHLVRRRGQEARLRCSPMKGHSHVYWYRQLPEEGLKFMVYLQKENIIDESGMPKERFSAEFPKEGPSILRIQQVVRGDSAAYFCASSPGAAQETQYFGPGTRLLVL.

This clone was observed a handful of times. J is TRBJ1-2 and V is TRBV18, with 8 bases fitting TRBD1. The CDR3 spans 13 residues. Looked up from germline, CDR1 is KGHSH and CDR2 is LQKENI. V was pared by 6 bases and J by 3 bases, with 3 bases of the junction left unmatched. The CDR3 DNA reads TGTGCCAGCTCTCTACAGGGGGACTATGGCTACACCTTC. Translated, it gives CASSLQGDYGYTF. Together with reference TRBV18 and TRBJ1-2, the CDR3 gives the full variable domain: NAGVMQNPRHLVRRRGQEARLRCSPMKGHSHVYWYRQLPEEGLKFMVYLQKENIIDESGMPKERFSAEFPKEGPSILRIQQVVRGDSAAYFCASSLQGDYGYTFGSGTRLTVV.

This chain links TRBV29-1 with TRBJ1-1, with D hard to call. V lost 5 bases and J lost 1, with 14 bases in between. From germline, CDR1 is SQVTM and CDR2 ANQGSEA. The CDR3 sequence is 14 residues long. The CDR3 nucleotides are TGCAGCGTTTTTGAGAGGCCGGGGAACACTGAAGCTTTCTTT. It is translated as CSVFERPGNTEAFF.

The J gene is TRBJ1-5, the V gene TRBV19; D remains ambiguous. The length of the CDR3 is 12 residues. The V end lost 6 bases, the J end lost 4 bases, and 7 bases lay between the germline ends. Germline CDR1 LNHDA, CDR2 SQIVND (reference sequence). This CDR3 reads CASRQANQPQHF. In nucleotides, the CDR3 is TGTGCCAGTAGGCAGGCAAATCAGCCCCAGCATTTT.

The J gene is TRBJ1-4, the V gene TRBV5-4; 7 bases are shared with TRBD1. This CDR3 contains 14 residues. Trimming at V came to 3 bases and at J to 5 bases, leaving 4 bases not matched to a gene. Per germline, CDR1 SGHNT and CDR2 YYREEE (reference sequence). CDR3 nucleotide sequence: TGTGCCAGCAGCTCGAAGGGACAGAATGAAAAACTGTTTTTT. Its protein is CASSSKGQNEKLFF.

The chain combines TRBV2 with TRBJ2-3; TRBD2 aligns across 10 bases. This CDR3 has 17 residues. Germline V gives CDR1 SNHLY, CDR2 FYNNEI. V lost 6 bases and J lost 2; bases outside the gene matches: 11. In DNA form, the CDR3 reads TGTGCCAGCAGGCTCCGGACTAGCGGTCAAAACACAGATACGCAGTATTTT. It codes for CASRLRTSGQNTDTQYF.

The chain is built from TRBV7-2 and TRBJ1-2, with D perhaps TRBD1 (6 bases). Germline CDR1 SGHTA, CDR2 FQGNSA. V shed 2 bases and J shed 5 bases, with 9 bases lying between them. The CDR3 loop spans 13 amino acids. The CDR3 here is CASSLKGVYGYTF. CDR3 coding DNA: TGTGCCAGCAGCTTAAAGGGGGTATATGGCTACACCTTC. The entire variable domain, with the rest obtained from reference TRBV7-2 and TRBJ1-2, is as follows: GAGVSQSPSNKVTEKGKDVELRCDPISGHTALYWYRQSLGQGLEFLIYFQGNSAPDKSGLPSDRFSAERTGGSVSTLTIQRTQQEDSAVYLCASSLKGVYGYTFGSGTRLTVV.

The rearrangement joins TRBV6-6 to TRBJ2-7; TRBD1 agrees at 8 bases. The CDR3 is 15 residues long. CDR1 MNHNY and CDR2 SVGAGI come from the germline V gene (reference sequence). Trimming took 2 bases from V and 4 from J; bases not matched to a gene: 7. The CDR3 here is CASSYTQGARYEQYF. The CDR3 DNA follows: TGTGCCAGCAGTTACACCCAGGGGGCGCGTTACGAGCAGTACTTC.

The CDR3 spells CASSYYGEGRKELFF. The CDR3 DNA sequence: TGTGCCAGCAGTTACTATGGGGAAGGGAGAAAGGAGCTGTTTTTT. The chain carries TRBV6-5 and TRBJ2-2; a possible D gene is TRBD2 (5 bases). Trimming stripped 1 base from V and 10 bases from J, with 16 bases between. This CDR3 is built from 15 residues. Germline CDR1 and CDR2: MNHEY and SVGAGI.

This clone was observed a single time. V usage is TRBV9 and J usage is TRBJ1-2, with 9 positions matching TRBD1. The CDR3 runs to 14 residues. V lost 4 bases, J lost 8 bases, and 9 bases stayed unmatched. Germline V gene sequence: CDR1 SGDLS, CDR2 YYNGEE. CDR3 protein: CASSPPGQGYGYTF. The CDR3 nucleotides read TGTGCCAGCAGCCCCCCGGGACAGGGATACGGCTACACCTTC.

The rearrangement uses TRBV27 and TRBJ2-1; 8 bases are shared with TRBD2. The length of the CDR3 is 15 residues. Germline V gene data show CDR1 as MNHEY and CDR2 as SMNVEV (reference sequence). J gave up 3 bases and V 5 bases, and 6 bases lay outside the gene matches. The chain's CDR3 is CASSRRGAYYNEQFF. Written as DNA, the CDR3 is TGTGCCAGCAGTCGGCGGGGGGCCTACTACAATGAGCAGTTCTTC.

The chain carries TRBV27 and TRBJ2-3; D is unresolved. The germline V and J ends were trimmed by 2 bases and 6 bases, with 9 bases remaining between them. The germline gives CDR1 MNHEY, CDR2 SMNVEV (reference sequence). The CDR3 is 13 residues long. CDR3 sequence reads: CASSLGPPDTQYF. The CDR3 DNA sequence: TGTGCCAGCAGTTTAGGCCCACCGGATACGCAGTATTTT.

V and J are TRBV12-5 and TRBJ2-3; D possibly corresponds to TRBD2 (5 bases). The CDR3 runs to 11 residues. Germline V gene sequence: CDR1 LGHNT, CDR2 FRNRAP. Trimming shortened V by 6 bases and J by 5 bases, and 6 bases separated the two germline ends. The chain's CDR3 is CASGRGDTQYF. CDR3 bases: TGTGCTAGTGGCCGGGGAGATACGCAGTATTTT.

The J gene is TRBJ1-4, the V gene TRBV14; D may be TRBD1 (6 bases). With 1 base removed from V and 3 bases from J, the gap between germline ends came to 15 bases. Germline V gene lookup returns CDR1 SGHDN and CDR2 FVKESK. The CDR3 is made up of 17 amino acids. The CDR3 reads CASSQVAPTGPNEKLFF. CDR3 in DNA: TGTGCCAGCAGCCAAGTGGCTCCGACAGGACCTAATGAAAAACTGTTTTTT.

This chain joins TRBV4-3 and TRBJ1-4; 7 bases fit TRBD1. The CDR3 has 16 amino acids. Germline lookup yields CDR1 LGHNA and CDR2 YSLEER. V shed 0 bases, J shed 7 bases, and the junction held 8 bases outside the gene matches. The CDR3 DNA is TGCGCCAGCAGCCAAGATTCAAGGGGGCAGGGTGAAAAACTGTTTTTT. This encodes CASSQDSRGQGEKLFF.

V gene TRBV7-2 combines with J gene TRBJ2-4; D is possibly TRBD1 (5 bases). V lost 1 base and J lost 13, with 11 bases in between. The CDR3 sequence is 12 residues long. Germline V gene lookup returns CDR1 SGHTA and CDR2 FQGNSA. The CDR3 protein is CASSLEAGQQYF. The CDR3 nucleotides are TGTGCCAGCAGCTTAGAGGCCGGACAACAGTACTTC.